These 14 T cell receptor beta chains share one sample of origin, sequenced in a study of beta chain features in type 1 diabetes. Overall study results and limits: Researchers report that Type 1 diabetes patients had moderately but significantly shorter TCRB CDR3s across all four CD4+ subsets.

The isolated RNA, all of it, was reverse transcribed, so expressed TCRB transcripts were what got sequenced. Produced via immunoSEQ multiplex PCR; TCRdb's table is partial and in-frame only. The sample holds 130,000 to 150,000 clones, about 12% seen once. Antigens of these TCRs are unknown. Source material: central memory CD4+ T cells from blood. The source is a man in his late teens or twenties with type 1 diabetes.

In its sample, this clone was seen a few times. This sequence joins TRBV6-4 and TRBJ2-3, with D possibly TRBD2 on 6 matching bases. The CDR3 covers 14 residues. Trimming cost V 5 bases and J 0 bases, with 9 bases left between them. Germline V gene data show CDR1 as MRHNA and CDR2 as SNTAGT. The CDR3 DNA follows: TGTGCCAGCAGTCAGGGACTGAGCACAGATACGCAGTATTTT. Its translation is CASSQGLSTDTQYF.

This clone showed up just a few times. CDR3 sequence: CASSGTFSSSYNEQFF. CDR3 coding DNA: TGTGCCAGCAGCGGGACATTCTCTAGCTCCTACAATGAGCAGTTCTTC. The V and J genes are TRBV28 and TRBJ2-1, with D maybe TRBD1 (6 bases). The V end lost 6 bases, the J end lost 0 bases, and 15 bases lay between the germline ends. Germline CDR1 reads MDHEN; CDR2 reads SYDVKM. This CDR3 contains 16 residues.

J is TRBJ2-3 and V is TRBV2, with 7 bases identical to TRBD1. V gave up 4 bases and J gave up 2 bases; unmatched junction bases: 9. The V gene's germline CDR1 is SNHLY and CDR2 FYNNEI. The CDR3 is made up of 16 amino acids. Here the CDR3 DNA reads TGTGCCAGCAGTGCGGACAGGACCGCTACCACAGATACGCAGTATTTT. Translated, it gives CASSADRTATTDTQYF.

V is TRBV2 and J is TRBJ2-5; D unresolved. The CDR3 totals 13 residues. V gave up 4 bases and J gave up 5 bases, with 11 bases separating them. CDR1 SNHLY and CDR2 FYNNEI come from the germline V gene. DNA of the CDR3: TGTGCCAGCAGTGTGAAGGAGTGGGAGACCCAGTACTTC. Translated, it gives CASSVKEWETQYF.

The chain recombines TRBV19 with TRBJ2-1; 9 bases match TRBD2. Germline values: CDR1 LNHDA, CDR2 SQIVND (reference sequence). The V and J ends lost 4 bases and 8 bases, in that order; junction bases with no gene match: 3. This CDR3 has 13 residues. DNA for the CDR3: TGTGCCAGTAGTAGCGGGGGGGCTGATGAGCAGTTCTTC. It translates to CASSSGGADEQFF.

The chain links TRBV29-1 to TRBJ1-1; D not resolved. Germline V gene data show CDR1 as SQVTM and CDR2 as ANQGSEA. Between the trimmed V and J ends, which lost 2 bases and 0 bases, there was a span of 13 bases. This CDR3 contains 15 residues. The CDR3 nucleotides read TGCAGCGTTGAACCCAACGGAGGTATGAACACTGAAGCTTTCTTT. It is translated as CSVEPNGGMNTEAFF.

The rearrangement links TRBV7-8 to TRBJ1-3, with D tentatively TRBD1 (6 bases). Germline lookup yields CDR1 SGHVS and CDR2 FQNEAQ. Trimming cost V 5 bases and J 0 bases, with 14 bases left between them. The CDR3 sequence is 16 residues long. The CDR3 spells CASSPVGGLSGNTIYF. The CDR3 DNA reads TGTGCCAGCAGCCCCGTTGGGGGGCTCTCTGGAAACACCATATATTTT.

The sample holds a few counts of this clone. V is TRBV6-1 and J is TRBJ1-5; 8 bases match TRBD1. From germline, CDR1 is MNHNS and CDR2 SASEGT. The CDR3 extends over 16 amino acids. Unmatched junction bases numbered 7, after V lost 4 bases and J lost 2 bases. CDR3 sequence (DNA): TGTGCCAGCAGTGTAACCTCGGGACAGGGCAATCAGCCCCAGCATTTT. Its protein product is CASSVTSGQGNQPQHF.

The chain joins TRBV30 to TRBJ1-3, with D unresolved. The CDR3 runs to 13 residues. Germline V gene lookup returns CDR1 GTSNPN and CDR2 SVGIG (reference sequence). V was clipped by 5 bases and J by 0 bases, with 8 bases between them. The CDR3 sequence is CAWGVSSGNTIYF. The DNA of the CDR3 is TGTGCCTGGGGAGTGAGCTCTGGAAACACCATATATTTT.

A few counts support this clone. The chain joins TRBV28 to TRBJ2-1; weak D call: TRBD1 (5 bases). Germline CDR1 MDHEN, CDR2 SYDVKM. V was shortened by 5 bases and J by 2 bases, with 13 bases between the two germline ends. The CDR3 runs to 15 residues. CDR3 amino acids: CASSGGHLPYNEQFF. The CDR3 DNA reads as TGTGCCAGCAGTGGCGGACACCTCCCCTACAATGAGCAGTTCTTC.

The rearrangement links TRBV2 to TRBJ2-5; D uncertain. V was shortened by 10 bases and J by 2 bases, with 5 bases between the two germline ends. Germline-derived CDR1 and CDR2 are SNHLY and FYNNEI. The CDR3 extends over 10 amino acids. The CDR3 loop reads CATRQETQYF. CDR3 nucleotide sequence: TGTGCCACCCGTCAAGAGACCCAGTACTTC.

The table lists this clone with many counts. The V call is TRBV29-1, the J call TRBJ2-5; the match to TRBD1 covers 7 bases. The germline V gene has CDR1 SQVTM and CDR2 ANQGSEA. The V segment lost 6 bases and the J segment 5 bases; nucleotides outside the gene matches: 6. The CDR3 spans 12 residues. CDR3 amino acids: CSVRTGVETQYF. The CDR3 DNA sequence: TGCAGCGTGCGCACAGGGGTGGAGACCCAGTACTTC.

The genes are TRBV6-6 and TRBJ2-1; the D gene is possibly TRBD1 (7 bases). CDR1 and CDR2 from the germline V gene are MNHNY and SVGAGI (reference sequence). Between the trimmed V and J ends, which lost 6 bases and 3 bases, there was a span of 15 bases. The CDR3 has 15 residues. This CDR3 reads CASSKRGDSYNEQFF. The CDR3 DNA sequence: TGTGCCAGCAGCAAAAGGGGGGACAGCTACAATGAGCAGTTCTTC.

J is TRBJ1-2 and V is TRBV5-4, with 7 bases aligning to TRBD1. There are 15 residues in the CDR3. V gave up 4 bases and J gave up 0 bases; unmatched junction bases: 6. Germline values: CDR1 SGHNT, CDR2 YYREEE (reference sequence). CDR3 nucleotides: TGTGCCAGCAGCACATACAGGGGACCTAACTATGGCTACACCTTC. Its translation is CASSTYRGPNYGYTF. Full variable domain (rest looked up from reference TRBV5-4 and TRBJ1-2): ETGVTQSPTHLIKTRGQQVTLRCSSQSGHNTVSWYQQALGQGPQFIFQYYREEENGRGNFPPRFSGLQFPNYSSELNVNALELDDSALYLCASSTYRGPNYGYTFGSGTRLTVV.